This passage covers 20 T cell receptor beta chains from one sample sequenced in a study of blood T cell repertoires in COVID-19 (dated by TCRdb to about 2020). The library relied on the immunoSEQ multiplex PCR assay. Not all clones reach the TCRdb copy of this immuneACCESS table, which keeps in-frame sequences only. Checked studies attribute under half of the gap to unresolved V genes and leave the rest unexplained. Counted in this sample were roughly 200,000 clones; approximately 84% of them appeared once. The ten largest clones take up roughly 4.6% of the sample. Material for sequencing was peripheral blood. All receptors derive from a woman aged 70-85 years with active or convalescent COVID-19.

This sequence joins TRBV19 and TRBJ1-1; tentative D call: TRBD1 (5 bases). From germline, CDR1 is LNHDA and CDR2 SQIVND (reference sequence). Trimming removed 3 bases at V and 4 bases at J, with 12 bases between. The CDR3 has 14 amino acids. The CDR3 nucleotides are TGTGCCAGTAGTATGAGGCAGGGTGGCACTGAAGCTTTCTTT. Its translation: CASSMRQGGTEAFF. The variable domain in full, with the rest retrieved from reference TRBV19 and TRBJ1-1, is DGGITQSPKYLFRKEGQNVTLSCEQNLNHDAMYWYRQDPGQGLRLIYYSQIVNDFQKGDIAEGYSVSREKKESFPLTVTSAQKNPTAFYLCASSMRQGGTEAFFGQGTRLTVV.

The genes are TRBV5-1 and TRBJ2-3, with D possibly TRBD1 on 5 matching bases. V lost 4 bases to trimming and J lost 6 bases, with 18 bases between them. CDR1 and CDR2 from the germline V gene are SGHRS and YFSETQ. This CDR3 region has 15 residues. This chain's CDR3 is CASSPPTYPGDTQYF. The DNA of the CDR3 is TGCGCCAGCAGCCCCCCGACATACCCAGGGGATACGCAGTATTTT.

The V gene is TRBV5-1, the J gene TRBJ2-7, with 10 bases that match TRBD2. The J segment lost 1 base and the V segment lost 0 bases, leaving 10 bases of the junction unmatched. This CDR3 is built from 18 residues. Per germline, CDR1 SGHRS and CDR2 YFSETQ. CDR3 nucleotides: TGCGCCAGCAGCTTGGGACTGCCCAGCGGGAGGGGTTCCTACGAGCAGTACTTC. Translated: CASSLGLPSGRGSYEQYF.

In its sample, this clone was seen once. The chain has TRBV20-1 and TRBJ2-7; D not resolved. The CDR3 is 10 amino acids. V lost 3 bases, J lost 5 bases, and 5 bases lay in between. Germline loops: CDR1 DFQATT, CDR2 SNEGSKA (reference sequence). The CDR3 protein is CSARYNEQYF. CDR3 coding DNA: TGCAGTGCTAGGTATAACGAGCAGTACTTC.

This clone was recorded a few times. V is TRBV7-2 and J is TRBJ2-5; 11 nucleotides agree with TRBD2. The CDR3 consists of 16 residues. Germline CDR1 reads SGHTA; CDR2 reads FQGNSA. Losses at the gene ends were 6 bases for V and 1 base for J; bases not matched to a gene: 7. The CDR3 reads CASRPGLAGPQETQYF. In DNA form, the CDR3 reads TGTGCCAGCAGACCCGGACTAGCGGGCCCCCAAGAGACCCAGTACTTC.

The CDR3 bases are TGTGCCAGCAGCTTGGACCCGGGACTAGCGGTCGGGGAGCTGTTTTTT. Protein product: CASSLDPGLAVGELFF. The chain has TRBV5-4 and TRBJ2-2; 11 bases agree with TRBD2. The trim removed 0 bases at V and 7 bases at J, leaving 5 bases unmatched. Germline loops: CDR1 SGHNT, CDR2 YYREEE (reference sequence). The CDR3 has 16 residues.

The chain couples TRBV6-1 to TRBJ1-5; TRBD1 is a possible D gene (5 bases). The length of the CDR3 is 14 residues. Germline V gene lookup returns CDR1 MNHNS and CDR2 SASEGT. V lost 1 base to trimming and J lost 7 bases, with 11 bases between them. CDR3 sequence: CASSEGGAWQPQHF. Written as DNA, the CDR3 is TGTGCCAGCAGTGAAGGGGGCGCATGGCAGCCCCAGCATTTT.

The chain combines TRBV6-1 with TRBJ1-3, with D possibly being TRBD1 (5 bases). V was shortened by 3 bases and J by 3 bases, with 12 bases between the two germline ends. Looked up from germline, CDR1 is MNHNS and CDR2 is SASEGT. This CDR3 region has 15 residues. This CDR3 reads CASSELGDGGNTIYF. The CDR3 coding sequence is TGTGCCAGCAGTGAGCTAGGGGATGGTGGAAACACCATATATTTT.

The V call is TRBV20-1, the J call TRBJ1-2; unclear D gene. V dropped 3 bases and J dropped 11 bases, with 10 bases sitting between them. The CDR3 extends over 10 amino acids. The germline gives CDR1 DFQATT, CDR2 SNEGSKA (reference sequence). The CDR3 DNA reads as TGCAGTGCTAGGCGTCATGATTACACCTTC. It codes for CSARRHDYTF.

This clone is a singleton in its sample. The rearrangement links TRBV9 to TRBJ1-6; a weak D match, TRBD1 (5 bases). CDR1 SGDLS and CDR2 YYNGEE come from the germline V gene. The CDR3 is 15 amino acids. Trimming pared 0 bases from V and 7 bases from J, leaving 11 bases between. Written as DNA, the CDR3 is TGTGCCAGCAGCGTAGCTGCAGGGCCCAATTCACCCCTCCACTTT. This encodes CASSVAAGPNSPLHF.

V is TRBV2 and J is TRBJ2-7; 9 bases fit TRBD1. Germline V gene lookup returns CDR1 SNHLY and CDR2 FYNNEI. After removal of 6 bases from V and 2 bases from J, the junction contained 2 bases not matched to a gene. The length of the CDR3 is 13 residues. In nucleotides, the CDR3 is TGTGCCAGCAGGGGGACAGGGACCTACGAGCAGTACTTC. It translates to CASRGTGTYEQYF.

This clone has a single count. The rearrangement joins TRBV29-1 to TRBJ2-1; 8 bases match TRBD2. This CDR3 contains 12 residues. Unmatched junction bases numbered 7, after V lost 7 bases and J lost 8 bases. Germline V gives CDR1 SQVTM, CDR2 ANQGSEA. CDR3: CSARGGQDEQFF. The CDR3 DNA reads TGCAGCGCTCGGGGGGGCCAAGATGAGCAGTTCTTC.

The CDR3, as DNA: TGTGCCTGGAGTGTAGCACAGTCCTATGGCTACACCTTC. Protein product: CAWSVAQSYGYTF. The V and J genes are TRBV30 and TRBJ1-2; D is uncertain. Germline V gene sequence: CDR1 GTSNPN, CDR2 SVGIG (reference sequence). V shed 0 bases and J shed 4 bases, with 9 bases lying between them. The CDR3 extends over 13 amino acids. The variable domain in full, with the rest retrieved from reference TRBV30 and TRBJ1-2, is SQTIHQWPATLVQPVGSPLSLECTVEGTSNPNLYWYRQAAGRGLQLLFYSVGIGQISSEVPQNLSASRPQDRQFILSSKKLLLSDSGFYLCAWSVAQSYGYTFGSGTRLTVV.

The chain carries TRBV28 and TRBJ2-3, with a tentative D call TRBD2 (6 bases). Germline V CDR1 and CDR2: MDHEN, SYDVKM. This CDR3 region has 16 residues. V gave up 6 bases and J gave up 0 bases, with 16 bases separating them. The CDR3 nucleotides are TGTGCCAGCAGGCCCAGCTTGGGGACTAGCACAGATACGCAGTATTTT. Translating gives CASRPSLGTSTDTQYF.

The V call is TRBV28, the J call TRBJ1-1; D not certain. CDR3 length: 15 residues. V gave up 2 bases and J gave up 4 bases, with 14 bases separating them. Germline CDR1 MDHEN, CDR2 SYDVKM. In DNA form, the CDR3 reads TGTGCCAGCAGTTTAAGGCTGGGAGGGCGCACTGAAGCTTTCTTT. Its translation: CASSLRLGGRTEAFF.

The chain couples TRBV20-1 to TRBJ2-3; 9 bases map to TRBD2. CDR3 size: 14 residues. Germline CDR1 is DFQATT and CDR2 is SNEGSKA (reference sequence). Unmatched junction bases numbered 5, after V lost 3 bases and J lost 4 bases. The CDR3 is CSASRREGPDTQYF. In DNA form, the CDR3 reads TGCAGTGCTAGTCGGCGGGAGGGCCCAGATACGCAGTATTTT.

Here the CDR3 reads CSVSGQGYEQYF. The CDR3 DNA follows: TGCAGCGTCTCGGGACAGGGCTACGAGCAGTACTTC. The chain links TRBV29-1 to TRBJ2-7; TRBD1 aligns across 9 bases. Germline loops: CDR1 SQVTM, CDR2 ANQGSEA. Germline trimming cut 6 bases from V and 3 bases from J; bases unmatched to any gene: 3. This CDR3 is built from 12 residues.

This clone was seen just once. This rearrangement joins TRBV15 to TRBJ1-2; possible D gene TRBD1, 5 bases. The CDR3 has 15 residues. With 0 bases removed from V and 4 bases from J, the gap between germline ends came to 12 bases. CDR1 is LNHNV and CDR2 is YYDKDF in the germline V gene (reference sequence). This CDR3 is CATSRDPGFSYGYTF. The DNA for the CDR3 is TGTGCCACCAGCAGAGATCCAGGGTTTTCCTATGGCTACACCTTC.

This chain links TRBV18 with TRBJ2-3; 11 bases are shared with TRBD2. The germline gives CDR1 KGHSH, CDR2 LQKENI. The CDR3 has 19 amino acids. Unmatched junction bases numbered 14, after V lost 6 bases and J lost 0 bases. CDR3 nucleotide sequence: TGTGCCAGCTCCCGGCTAGCGGGAGGCGAGGGACCAAGCACAGATACGCAGTATTTT. It is translated as CASSRLAGGEGPSTDTQYF. The full variable domain, completed using reference TRBV18 and TRBJ2-3, is NAGVMQNPRHLVRRRGQEARLRCSPMKGHSHVYWYRQLPEEGLKFMVYLQKENIIDESGMPKERFSAEFPKEGPSILRIQQVVRGDSAAYFCASSRLAGGEGPSTDTQYFGPGTRLTVL.

This rearrangement joins TRBV9 to TRBJ2-3; 12 bases map to TRBD1. Germline CDR1 is SGDLS and CDR2 is YYNGEE. The CDR3 spans 17 residues. V lost 3 bases and J lost 5; bases outside the gene matches: 10. This chain's CDR3 is CASSASGQGAHIDTQYF. The CDR3 nucleotides read TGTGCCAGCAGCGCTTCGGGACAGGGGGCGCATATAGATACGCAGTATTTT.